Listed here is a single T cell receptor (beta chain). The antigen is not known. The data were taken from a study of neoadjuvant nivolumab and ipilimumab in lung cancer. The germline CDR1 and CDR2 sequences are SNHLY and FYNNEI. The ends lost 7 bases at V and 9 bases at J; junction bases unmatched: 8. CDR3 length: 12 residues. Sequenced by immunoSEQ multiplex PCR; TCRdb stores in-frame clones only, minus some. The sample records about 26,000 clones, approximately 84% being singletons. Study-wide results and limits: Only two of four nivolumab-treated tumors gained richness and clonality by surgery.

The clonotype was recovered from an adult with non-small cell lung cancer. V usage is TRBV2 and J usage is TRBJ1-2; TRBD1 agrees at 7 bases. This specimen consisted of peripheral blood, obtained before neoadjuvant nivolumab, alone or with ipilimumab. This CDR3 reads CASMRGLGSYTF. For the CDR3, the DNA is TGTGCCAGCATGAGGGGGCTGGGGAGCTACACCTTC.